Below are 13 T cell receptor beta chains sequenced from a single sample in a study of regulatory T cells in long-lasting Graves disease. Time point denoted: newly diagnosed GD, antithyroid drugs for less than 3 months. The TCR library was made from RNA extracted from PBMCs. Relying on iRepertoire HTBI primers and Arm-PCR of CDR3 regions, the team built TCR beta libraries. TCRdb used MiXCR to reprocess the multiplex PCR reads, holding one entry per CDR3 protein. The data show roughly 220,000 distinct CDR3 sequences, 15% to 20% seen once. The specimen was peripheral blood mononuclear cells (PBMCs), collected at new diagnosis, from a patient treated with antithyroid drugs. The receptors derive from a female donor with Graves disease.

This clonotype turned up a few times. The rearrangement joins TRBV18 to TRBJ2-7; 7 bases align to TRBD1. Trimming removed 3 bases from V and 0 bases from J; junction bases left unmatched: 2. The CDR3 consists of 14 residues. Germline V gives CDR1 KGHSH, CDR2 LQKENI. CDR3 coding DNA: TGTGCCAGCTCACCCCGGGACAGCTCCTACGAGCAGTACTTC. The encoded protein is CASSPRDSSYEQYF.

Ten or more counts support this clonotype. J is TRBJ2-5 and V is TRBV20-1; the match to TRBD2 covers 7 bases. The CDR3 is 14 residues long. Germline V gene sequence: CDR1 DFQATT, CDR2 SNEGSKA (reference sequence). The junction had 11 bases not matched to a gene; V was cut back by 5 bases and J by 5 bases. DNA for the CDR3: TGCAGTGCTGGGCCCGGCGGGAGTTGGGAGACCCAGTACTTC. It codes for CSAGPGGSWETQYF.

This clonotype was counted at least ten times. The CDR3, as DNA: TGTGCCAGCAGCTCCCACTCCCTAGGGGAGCTGTTTTTT. Translated: CASSSHSLGELFF. The chain couples TRBV7-2 to TRBJ2-2, with unresolved D. V gave up 4 bases and J gave up 8 bases, with 11 bases separating them. Per germline, CDR1 SGHTA and CDR2 FQGNSA. The CDR3 spans 13 residues.

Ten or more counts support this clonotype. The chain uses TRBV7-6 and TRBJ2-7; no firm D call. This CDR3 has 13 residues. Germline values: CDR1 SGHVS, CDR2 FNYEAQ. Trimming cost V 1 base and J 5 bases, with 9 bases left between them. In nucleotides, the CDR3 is TGTGCCAGCAGCTTAGGTGTCGCCGACGAGCAGTACTTC. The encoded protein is CASSLGVADEQYF.

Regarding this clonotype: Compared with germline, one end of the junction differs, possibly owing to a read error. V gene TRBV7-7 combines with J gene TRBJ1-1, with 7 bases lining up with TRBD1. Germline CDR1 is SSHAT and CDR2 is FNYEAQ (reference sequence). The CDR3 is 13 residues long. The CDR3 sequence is CASSADRSSEAFF. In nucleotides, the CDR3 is TGTGCTAGCAGCGCGGACAGGTCATCTGAAGCTTTCTTT.

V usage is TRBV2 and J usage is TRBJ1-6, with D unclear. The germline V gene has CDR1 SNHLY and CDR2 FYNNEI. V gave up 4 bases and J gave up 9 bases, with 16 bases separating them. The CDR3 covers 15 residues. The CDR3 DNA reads TGTGCCAGCAGTGGAGCAATCGGGGAGTTTTCACCCCTCCACTTT. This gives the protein CASSGAIGEFSPLHF.

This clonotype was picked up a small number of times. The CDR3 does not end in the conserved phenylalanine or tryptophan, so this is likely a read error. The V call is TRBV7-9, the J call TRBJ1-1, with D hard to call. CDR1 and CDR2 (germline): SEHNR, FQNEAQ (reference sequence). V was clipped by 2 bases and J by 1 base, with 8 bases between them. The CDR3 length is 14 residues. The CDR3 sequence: CASSLNSGNTEAFS. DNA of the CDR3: TGTGCCAGCAGCTTAAATTCGGGGAACACTGAAGCTTTCTCT.

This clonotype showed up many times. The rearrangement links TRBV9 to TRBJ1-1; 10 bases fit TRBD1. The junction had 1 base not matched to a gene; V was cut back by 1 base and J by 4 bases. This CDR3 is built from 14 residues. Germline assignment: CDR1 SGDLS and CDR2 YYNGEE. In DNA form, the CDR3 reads TGTGCCAGCAGCGTACGGGACAGGGGCACTGAAGCTTTCTTT. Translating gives CASSVRDRGTEAFF.

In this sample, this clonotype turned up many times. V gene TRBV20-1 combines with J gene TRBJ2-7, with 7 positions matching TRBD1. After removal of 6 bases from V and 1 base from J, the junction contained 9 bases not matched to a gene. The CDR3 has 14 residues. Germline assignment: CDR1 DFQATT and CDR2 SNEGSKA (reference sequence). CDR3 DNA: TGCAGTGCCCCCCGCGGACAGGAGTCCTACGAGCAGTACTTC. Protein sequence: CSAPRGQESYEQYF.

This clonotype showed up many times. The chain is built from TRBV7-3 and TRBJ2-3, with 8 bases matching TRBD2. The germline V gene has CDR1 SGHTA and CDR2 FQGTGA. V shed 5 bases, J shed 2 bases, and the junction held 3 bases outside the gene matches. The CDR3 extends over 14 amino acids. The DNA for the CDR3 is TGTGCCAGCAGCCCGGGACTAGTCACAGATACGCAGTATTTT. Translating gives CASSPGLVTDTQYF.

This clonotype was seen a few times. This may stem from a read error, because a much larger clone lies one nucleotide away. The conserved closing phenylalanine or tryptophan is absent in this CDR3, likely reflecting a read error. CDR3 coding DNA: TGTGCCTCAACCGATCGGATGGCTGAAGCTTTCTCT. It translates to CASTDRMAEAFS. The chain carries TRBV10-3 and TRBJ1-1; D is ambiguous. V lost 11 bases to trimming and J lost 6 bases, with 16 bases between them. The CDR3 loop spans 12 amino acids. CDR1 is ENHRY, CDR2 SYGVKD, per germline.

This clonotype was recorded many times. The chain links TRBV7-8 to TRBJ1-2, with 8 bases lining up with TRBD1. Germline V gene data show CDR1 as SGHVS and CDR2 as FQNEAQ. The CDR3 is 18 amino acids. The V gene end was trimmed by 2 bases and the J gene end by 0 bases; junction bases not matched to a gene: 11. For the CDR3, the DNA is TGTGCCAGCAGCTTATTCGGGACAGGATTCCCATCTAACTATGGCTACACCTTC. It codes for CASSLFGTGFPSNYGYTF.

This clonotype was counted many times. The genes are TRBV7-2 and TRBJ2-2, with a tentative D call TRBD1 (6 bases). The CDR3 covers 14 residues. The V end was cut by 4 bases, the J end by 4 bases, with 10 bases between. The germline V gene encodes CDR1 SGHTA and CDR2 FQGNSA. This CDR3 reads CASSYRVATGELFF. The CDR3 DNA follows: TGTGCCAGCAGCTACAGGGTCGCCACCGGGGAGCTGTTTTTT.